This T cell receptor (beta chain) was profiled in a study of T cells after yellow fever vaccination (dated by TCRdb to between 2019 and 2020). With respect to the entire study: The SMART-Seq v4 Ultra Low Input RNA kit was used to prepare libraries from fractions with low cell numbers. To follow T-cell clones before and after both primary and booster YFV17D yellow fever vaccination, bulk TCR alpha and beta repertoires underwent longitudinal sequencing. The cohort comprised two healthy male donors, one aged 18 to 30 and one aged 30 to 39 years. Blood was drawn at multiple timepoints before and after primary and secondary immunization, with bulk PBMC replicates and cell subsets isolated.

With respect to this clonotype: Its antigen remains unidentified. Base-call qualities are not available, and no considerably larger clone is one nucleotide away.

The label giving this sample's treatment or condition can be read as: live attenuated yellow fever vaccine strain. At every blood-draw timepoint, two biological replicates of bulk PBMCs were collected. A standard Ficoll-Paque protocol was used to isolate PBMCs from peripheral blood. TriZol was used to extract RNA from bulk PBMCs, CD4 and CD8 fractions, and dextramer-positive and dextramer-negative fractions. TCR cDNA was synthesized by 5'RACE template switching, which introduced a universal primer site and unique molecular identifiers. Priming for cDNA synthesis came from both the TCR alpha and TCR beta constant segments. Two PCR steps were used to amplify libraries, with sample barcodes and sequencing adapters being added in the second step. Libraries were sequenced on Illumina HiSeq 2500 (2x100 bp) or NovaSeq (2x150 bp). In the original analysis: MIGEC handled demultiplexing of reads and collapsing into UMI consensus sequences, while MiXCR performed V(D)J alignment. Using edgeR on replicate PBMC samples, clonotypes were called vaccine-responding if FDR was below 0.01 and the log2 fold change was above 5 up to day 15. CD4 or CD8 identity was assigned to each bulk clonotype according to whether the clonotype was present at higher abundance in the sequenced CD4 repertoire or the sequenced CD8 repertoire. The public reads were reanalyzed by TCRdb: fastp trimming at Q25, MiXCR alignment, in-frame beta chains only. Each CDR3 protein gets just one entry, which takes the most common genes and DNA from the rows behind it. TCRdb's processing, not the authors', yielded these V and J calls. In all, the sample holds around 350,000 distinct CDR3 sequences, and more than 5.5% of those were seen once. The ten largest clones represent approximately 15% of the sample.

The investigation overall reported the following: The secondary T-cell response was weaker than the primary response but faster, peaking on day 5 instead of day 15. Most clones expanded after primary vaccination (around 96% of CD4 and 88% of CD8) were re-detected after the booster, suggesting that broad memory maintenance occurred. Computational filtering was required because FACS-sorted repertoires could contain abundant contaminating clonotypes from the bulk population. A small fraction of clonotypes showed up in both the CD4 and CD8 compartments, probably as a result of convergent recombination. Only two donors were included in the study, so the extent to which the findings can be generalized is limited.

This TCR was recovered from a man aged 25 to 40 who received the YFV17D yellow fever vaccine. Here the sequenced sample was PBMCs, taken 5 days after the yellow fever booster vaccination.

The CDR3 protein: CAISESARVTEAFF. The bases are TGTGCCATCAGTGAGTCCGCCAGGGTTACTGAAGCTTTCTTT. The chain is made from TRBV10-3 and TRBJ1-1; matching of 5 bases hints at TRBD1 as the D gene. Deletion took 0 bases off V and 5 bases off J, with a span of 10 bases between the germline ends. Its CDR3 holds 14 amino acids, cysteine through phenylalanine. The read is trimmed to its CDR3 DNA, 42 bases read in frame from base 1. CDR1 and CDR2 are drawn from the germline V gene: ENHRY, SYGVKD.